These 21 T cell receptor beta chains were sequenced from one sample in a study of cytomegalovirus exposure and HLA in healthy donors. The PCR was carried out with 60 Vbeta primers and 13 Jbeta primers. Profiled with immunoSEQ multiplex PCR; TCRdb holds only in-frame clones, not every one. In the table there are around 130,000 clones, about 76% of which are singletons. The sample was PBMCs. The receptors stem from a man in his forties in good health and CMV-seropositive.

The rearrangement uses TRBV10-3 and TRBJ2-1, with unresolved D. The CDR3 runs 12 residues. The ends were cut back, 6 bases at V and 7 bases at J, with 10 bases in the middle. CDR1 is ENHRY, CDR2 SYGVKD, per germline. CDR3 in DNA: TGTGCCATCAGAGTACGGTGGAATGAGCAGTTCTTC. It translates to CAIRVRWNEQFF.

The chain links TRBV7-9 to TRBJ1-1; TRBD1 is a possible D gene (6 bases). The CDR3 covers 15 residues. The germline V gene has CDR1 SEHNR and CDR2 FQNEAQ (reference sequence). The V end lost 5 bases, the J end lost 1 base, and 14 bases lay between the germline ends. The CDR3 coding sequence is TGTGCCAGCAGCCCAGAAGGGGGACCGAACACTGAAGCTTTCTTT. Protein product: CASSPEGGPNTEAFF.

The V gene is TRBV2, the J gene TRBJ2-2, with D uncertain. CDR1 and CDR2 from the germline V gene are SNHLY and FYNNEI. Deletions cut 3 bases from V and 4 bases from J, with 15 bases between. CDR3 length: 16 amino acids. In DNA form, the CDR3 reads TGTGCCAGCAGTGAGGGCAGTGCCCAGGTCACCGGGGAGCTGTTTTTT. Translation: CASSEGSAQVTGELFF.

This chain connects TRBV27 to TRBJ2-5; TRBD1 aligns across 7 bases. The J call could be wrong; TRBJ2-7 is a better fit for the DNA end. The germline V gene encodes CDR1 MNHEY and CDR2 SMNVEV (reference sequence). This CDR3 comprises 14 residues. The DNA for the CDR3 is TGTGCCAGCAGGCGACCGGGACAGTCCTACGAGCAGTACTTC. It codes for CASRRPGQSYEQYF.

The sample holds one count of this clone. The genes are TRBV14 and TRBJ2-7; the D is unclear. Trimming removed 0 bases from V and 1 base from J, with 7 bases in between. Germline V gene sequence: CDR1 SGHDN, CDR2 FVKESK. The CDR3 is 14 amino acids. In DNA, the CDR3 is TGTGCCAGCAGCCAAGATGCACAGTCCTACGAGCAGTACTTC. This sequence encodes CASSQDAQSYEQYF. The complete variable domain, with remaining parts taken from reference TRBV14 and TRBJ2-7, reads EAGVTQFPSHSVIEKGQTVTLRCDPISGHDNLYWYRRVMGKEIKFLLHFVKESKQDESGMPNNRFLAERTGGTYSTLKVQPAELEDSGVYFCASSQDAQSYEQYFGPGTRLTVT.

The genes are TRBV4-1 and TRBJ2-1; 12 bases are shared with TRBD2. The V segment lost 2 bases and the J segment 4 bases; nucleotides outside the gene matches: 0. CDR3 size: 15 residues. In germline, CDR1 is MGHRA, CDR2 YSYEKL. DNA for the CDR3: TGCGCCAGCAGCCAAACTAGCGGGGGGTACAATGAGCAGTTCTTC. Protein: CASSQTSGGYNEQFF.

The DNA for the CDR3 is TGTGCCAGCAGCCTCGGGACTAGCGGGAGAAGGGTTGGTTATGAGCAGTTCTTC. This encodes CASSLGTSGRRVGYEQFF. The chain recombines TRBV11-2 with TRBJ2-1, with TRBD2 matching over 14 bases. The ends lost 5 bases at V and 8 bases at J; junction bases unmatched: 14. The CDR3 totals 18 residues. The germline V gene has CDR1 SGHAT and CDR2 FQNNGV.

This chain uses TRBV6-5 with TRBJ1-1; D is perhaps TRBD1 (6 bases). This CDR3 spans 12 amino acids. Trimming pared 6 bases from V and 8 bases from J, leaving 13 bases between. Germline assignment: CDR1 MNHEY and CDR2 SVGAGI. CDR3 sequence: CASRGTRGEAFF. The CDR3 DNA is TGTGCCAGCAGGGGTACCAGGGGCGAAGCTTTCTTT.

This clone was seen once. The genes are TRBV7-9 and TRBJ2-7; the match to TRBD1 covers 8 bases. CDR3 length equals 19 residues. From germline, CDR1 is SEHNR and CDR2 FQNEAQ (reference sequence). The junction had 17 bases not matched to a gene; V was cut back by 2 bases and J by 2 bases. In nucleotides, the CDR3 is TGTGCCAGCAGCTTAATGAAATCCGGGACAGGAAGGGGTCCCTACGAGCAGTACTTC. Its protein product is CASSLMKSGTGRGPYEQYF.

The CDR3 DNA is TGTGCCAGCAGCGTAGCGGGCGGGAGCGGCTCCGAGCAGTACTTC. Its translation is CASSVAGGSGSEQYF. The rearrangement links TRBV9 to TRBJ2-7; 7 positions agree with TRBD2. The V segment lost 0 bases and the J segment 6 bases; nucleotides outside the gene matches: 9. From germline, CDR1 is SGDLS and CDR2 YYNGEE. The CDR3 has 15 amino acids.

The CDR3 region is CASSVLGDTDTQYF. CDR3 DNA sequence: TGTGCCAGCAGTGTTCTCGGGGACACAGATACGCAGTATTTT. This sequence joins TRBV6-4 and TRBJ2-3; a weak D match, TRBD2 (5 bases). The germline V gene encodes CDR1 MRHNA and CDR2 SNTAGT. This CDR3 is 14 amino acids long. Trimming removed 4 bases at V and 2 bases at J, with 10 bases between.

This clone appeared a single time. Sequence at one end of the junction differs from germline and may be a read error. The chain is built from TRBV6-6 and TRBJ2-7; TRBD1 is a possible D gene (6 bases). The V gene's germline CDR1 is MNHNY and CDR2 SVGAGI (reference sequence). The CDR3 totals 13 residues. The CDR3 spells CATTGTTSYGQYF. CDR3 sequence (DNA): TGTGCCACCACCGGGACAACATCCTACGGGCAGTACTTC.

The chain links TRBV30 to TRBJ1-6; D call uncertain. The CDR3 length is 11 residues. Between the trimmed V and J ends, which lost 6 bases and 7 bases, there was a span of 7 bases. CDR1 is GTSNPN, CDR2 SVGIG, per germline (reference sequence). CDR3 in amino acids: CACGENSPLHF. The CDR3 DNA follows: TGTGCCTGCGGAGAGAATTCACCCCTCCACTTT.

J is TRBJ2-1 and V is TRBV19; unclear D gene. From germline, CDR1 is LNHDA and CDR2 SQIVND (reference sequence). V was clipped by 4 bases and J by 1 base, with 11 bases between them. The CDR3 sequence is 15 residues long. The CDR3 region is CASSTGRSSYNEQFF. The CDR3 nucleotides are TGTGCCAGTAGTACAGGCAGGTCGTCCTACAATGAGCAGTTCTTC.

The table lists this clone with a few counts. J is TRBJ2-3 and V is TRBV29-1; 10 nucleotides align to TRBD2. The CDR3 loop spans 16 amino acids. The V segment lost 7 bases and the J segment 2 bases; nucleotides outside the gene matches: 12. Germline CDR1 SQVTM, CDR2 ANQGSEA. For the CDR3, the DNA is TGCAGCGCTTCCCCGGGGACTAGCGTATACACAGATACGCAGTATTTT. Translated, it gives CSASPGTSVYTDTQYF.

DNA for the CDR3: TGTGCCACCAGCAGAGATAAGGGCAGGGGCTCTGGGGCCAACGTCCTGACTTTC. It specifies CATSRDKGRGSGANVLTF. V gene TRBV15 combines with J gene TRBJ2-6; possibly TRBD1 for D (6 bases). This CDR3 is built from 18 residues. From germline, CDR1 is LNHNV and CDR2 YYDKDF (reference sequence). V dropped 0 bases and J dropped 0 bases, with 12 bases sitting between them.

This chain connects TRBV11-2 to TRBJ1-4, with D hard to call. Germline lookup yields CDR1 SGHAT and CDR2 FQNNGV. The CDR3 runs to 13 residues. V lost 7 bases and J lost 4, with 10 bases in between. CDR3 nucleotide sequence: TGTGCCAGCACCGTCCCCGGTAATGAAAAACTGTTTTTT. The encoded protein is CASTVPGNEKLFF.

The chain is built from TRBV5-1 and TRBJ2-5; the match to TRBD1 covers 8 bases. With V trimmed by 8 bases and J by 1 base, 7 bases remained unmatched. The V gene's germline CDR1 is SGHRS and CDR2 YFSETQ. There are 14 residues in the CDR3. The CDR3 protein is CASRATGGQETQYF. The CDR3 nucleotides read TGCGCCAGTCGCGCAACAGGGGGCCAAGAGACCCAGTACTTC.

The J gene is TRBJ1-5, the V gene TRBV19; no firm D call. CDR3 size: 13 residues. Germline values: CDR1 LNHDA, CDR2 SQIVND (reference sequence). Trimming stripped 3 bases from V and 7 bases from J, with 10 bases between. The CDR3, as DNA: TGTGCCAGTAGTATTTCGGGGTTCCAGCCCCAGCATTTT. Translation gives CASSISGFQPQHF.

V gene TRBV27 combines with J gene TRBJ2-1; 9 bases line up with TRBD1. Germline V gene lookup returns CDR1 MNHEY and CDR2 SMNVEV (reference sequence). J gave up 8 bases and V 4 bases, and 3 bases lay outside the gene matches. There are 13 residues in the CDR3. CDR3 sequence: CASSYGQGYEQFF. In DNA form, the CDR3 reads TGTGCCAGCAGTTACGGACAGGGGTATGAGCAGTTCTTC.

The V call is TRBV9, the J call TRBJ2-5, with TRBD2 matching 8 bases. The CDR3 consists of 15 residues. Per the germline V gene, CDR1 is SGDLS and CDR2 is YYNGEE. The V segment lost 7 bases and the J segment 7 bases; nucleotides outside the gene matches: 15. CDR3 sequence reads: CASSPPAGALGTQYF. The CDR3 nucleotides are TGTGCCAGCTCCCCCCCAGCGGGGGCCTTGGGGACCCAGTACTTC.